What follows is one TCR beta chain and its context. Its antigen specificity is not known. No per-base quality is available; no much larger clone lies one base away. The collaborating institutions used their own protocols to collect whole blood in K2EDTA tubes. For TCRbeta analysis, collaborators shipped samples as frozen whole blood, isolated PBMCs, or DNA extracted from either of those sample types. The immunoSEQ Assay, a bias-controlled multiplex PCR, was used to amplify TCRbeta CDR3 regions from genomic DNA. In the paper's pipeline: Within the assay, amplification of reference gene primers was used to estimate how many nucleated cells each sample contained. Sequence reads were collapsed and filtered to measure the absolute abundance of every unique TCRbeta CDR3 rearrangement. For each sample, productive Simpson clonality was calculated as the square root of Simpson's diversity index over productive rearrangements. TCRdb stores this immuneACCESS table with in-frame sequences only. Part of the clones is absent; in the studies checked, under half of the shortfall reflects unresolved V genes, and no reason is known for the rest. D and trimming were read from the DNA, whereas the V and J calls and clone size are those reported in that table. The sample table holds 95,000 to 100,000 clones, of which 70% to 85% were seen once. The ten largest clones take up roughly 17% of the sample.

The CDR3 covers 13 residues, taking in both the cysteine and the phenylalanine. Kept here is only the CDR3 DNA, which spans 39 bases and is read in frame from base 1. A distance of 5 bases separates the germline ends of V and J, which lose 3 bases and 3 bases respectively. As encoded in the germline V gene, CDR1 is KGHSH while CDR2 is LQKENI. This entry comes from a study of blood T cell repertoires in COVID-19 (dated by TCRdb to the early 2020s). With regard to the full study: The collaborator samples originated in the United States, Italy and Spain and spanned the acute and convalescent phases of COVID-19. Samples were obtained from the ongoing ImmuneRACE study (first 160 participants) and from 1,000 to 1,500 subjects provided by 6 global collaborators. Where HLA class I and class II types were available, the types were taken from metadata supplied by the sample provider, not from assay-based typing. The prospective study material was composed of cDNA or gDNA derived from T cells, B-cell-depleted T cells, or PBMCs. The repertoires were made available in a free public database intended to serve as a resource for research on the immune response to SARS-CoV-2. The dataset comprised deeply sampled blood TCRbeta repertoires from subjects exposed to, actively infected with, or recovered from COVID-19. Sample metadata almost always included a de-identified subject ID, COVID-19 status, age in years and sex. Overall study results and their limits: The quantity of clinical and demographic metadata differed by source and by participant and was supplied without curation.

Input material: peripheral blood. The V gene is TRBV18 and the J gene is TRBJ2-2; the D gene is perhaps TRBD2, on 5 matching bases. This sequence was found in a woman in her fifties or sixties with acute or convalescent COVID-19. The CDR3 protein: CASSPRDTGELFF. The DNA is as follows: TGTGCCAGCTCACCGAGGGACACCGGGGAGCTGTTTTTT.